This TCR beta chain was recorded in a study of control samples from healthy donors and cancer patients. Using immunoSEQ multiplex PCR, the repertoire was profiled, and TCRdb retains in-frame clones only, with some absent. The sample includes roughly 120,000 clones, just over 90% of them seen just once. CDR1 MNHEY and CDR2 SMNVEV come from the germline V gene (reference sequence). The CDR3 loop spans 15 amino acids. V lost 4 bases and J lost 5, with 17 bases in between. The clonotype originates from a woman aged 18 to 35 in good health. Source material: blood. The chain has TRBV27 and TRBJ2-5, with D perhaps assigned TRBD1 or TRBD2 (7 bases each). The CDR3 DNA reads TGTGCCAGCAGTTCACCGGCAGGGGGGGTGGAGACCCAGTACTTC. Amino acid sequence: CASSSPAGGVETQYF.